One and the same sample provided the 8 T cell receptor beta chains below, sequenced in a study of Tregs in tolerant kidney transplant recipients. Sequencing used immunoSEQ multiplex PCR; TCRdb keeps in-frame clones, though not all of them. Seen in this sample are tens of thousands of clones; the ten most common clones hold 0.85%. Source: CD4+ T cells from blood, taken before the transplant. Every receptor here comes from a human donor who received a combined kidney and bone marrow transplant.

CDR3 region: CASSPQSTVEGAEAFF. The CDR3 DNA, read in part, is TGTGCCAGCTCACCACAATCAACAGTGGAAGGGGCTGAA. The chain employs TRBV18 and TRBJ1-1; maybe TRBD1 (5 bases). The read terminates 3 residues before the CDR3 end, so the remaining end is supplied by the germline J gene. V was shortened by 1 base and J by 6 bases, with 18 bases between the two germline ends. Per the germline V gene, CDR1 is KGHSH and CDR2 is LQKENI. The CDR3 spans 16 residues.

Remarks on this clone: The sequenced fragment ends 3 residues before the CDR3 boundary, so the rest is inferred from the germline J gene. This rearrangement joins TRBV7-9 to TRBJ2-3; D possibly corresponds to TRBD2 (6 bases). The V gene lost 5 bases and the J gene lost 7 bases, with 16 bases spanning the gap. This CDR3 spans 14 amino acids. Germline-derived CDR1 and CDR2 are SEHNR and FQNEAQ (reference sequence). Incomplete CDR3 DNA: TGTGCCAGCAGCCCGCACGAGACTAGATATACG. Translated: CASSPHETRYT. The whole CDR3 protein reads CASSPHETRYTQYF.

In the case of this clone: The read ends 3 residues shy of where the CDR3 ends; the end is completed using the germline J gene. The V and J genes are TRBV6-2 or TRBV6-3 and TRBJ2-1; 15 positions agree with TRBD2. Germline V gene sequence: CDR1 MNHEY, CDR2 SVGEGT. With V trimmed by 3 bases and J by 6 bases, 3 bases remained unmatched. This CDR3 has 16 amino acids. The CDR3 is CASSYGTSGRFNEQFF. The sequenced part of the CDR3 DNA is TGTGCCAGCAGTTATGGGACTAGCGGGAGGTTCAATGAG.

Notes on this clone: The read gets to within 3 residues of the CDR3 end, and the germline J gene fills in the rest. The chain is built from TRBV18 and TRBJ2-1; 9 bases map to TRBD2. Per the germline V gene, CDR1 is KGHSH and CDR2 is LQKENI. The CDR3 runs to 16 residues. V lost 3 bases, J lost 7 bases, and 10 bases stayed unmatched. The DNA read from the CDR3 is TGTGCCAGCTCACCCGGGGGTAGCGGGAGTTTAAATGAG. It is translated as CASSPGGSGSLNE. In full, the CDR3 is CASSPGGSGSLNEQFF. The full variable domain, its missing parts supplied by reference TRBV18 and TRBJ2-1, is NAGVMQNPRHLVRRRGQEARLRCSPMKGHSHVYWYRQLPEEGLKFMVYLQKENIIDESGMPKERFSAEFPKEGPSILRIQQVVRGDSAAYFCASSPGGSGSLNEQFFGPGTRLTVL.

The CDR3 protein is CASSYRPKRSTDTQYF. The part of the CDR3 DNA that was read is TGTGCCAGCAGTTACCGCCCCAAGCGGAGCACAGATACG. The genes are TRBV6-2 or TRBV6-3 and TRBJ2-3, with a weak D call TRBD2 (5 bases). The read finishes 3 residues shy of the CDR3 end, and the germline J gene is used to complete it. Trimming pared 2 bases from V and 0 bases from J, leaving 12 bases between. Germline V lookup: CDR1 MNHEY, CDR2 SVGEGT. The CDR3 contains 16 residues.

On this clone itself: The read ends 3 residues before the CDR3 terminus; that terminus is restored from the germline J gene. The chain recombines TRBV18 with TRBJ2-1; 12 bases align to TRBD1. CDR3 length: 14 amino acids. Germline CDR1 KGHSH, CDR2 LQKENI. V was pared by 6 bases and J by 6 bases, with 3 bases of the junction left unmatched. CDR3 bases read: TGTGCCAGCTCCCCGGGACAGGGGGCCAATGAG. Residues: CASSPGQGANE. The full CDR3 reads CASSPGQGANEQFF.

Concerning this clone itself: The read ends 3 residues before the CDR3 terminus; that terminus is restored from the germline J gene. The rearrangement joins TRBV2 to TRBJ2-7; 12 bases match TRBD1. Unmatched junction bases numbered 6, after V lost 8 bases and J lost 4 bases. Germline V gene lookup returns CDR1 SNHLY and CDR2 FYNNEI. CDR3 length: 14 residues. The CDR3 bases that were read are TGTGCCAGCGAAGGGACAGGGGGCTCGTACGAG. This encodes CASEGTGGSYE. The full CDR3 sequence reads CASEGTGGSYEQYF.

The sequenced part of the CDR3 DNA is TGTGCCAGCAATCCGGGACTAGCGGGAGTGGGTGAG. Translation gives CASNPGLAGVGE. The CDR3 in full is CASNPGLAGVGEQFF. The chain joins TRBV2 to TRBJ2-1; 14 bases are a match to TRBD2. The observed sequence ends 3 residues before the CDR3 terminus, with the missing tail filled in from the germline J gene. CDR3 length: 15 residues. Trimming removed 7 bases from V and 9 bases from J; junction bases left unmatched: 8. Looked up from germline, CDR1 is SNHLY and CDR2 is FYNNEI. Looking up the rest from reference TRBV2 and TRBJ2-1 gives the full variable domain: EPEVTQTPSHQVTQMGQEVILRCVPISNHLYFYWYRQILGQKVEFLVSFYNNEISEKSEIFDDQFSVERPDGSNFTLKIRSTKLEDSAMYFCASNPGLAGVGEQFFGPGTRLTVL.